The text below deals with one T cell receptor beta chain. Antigen specificity is unknown. Healthy bone marrow donors made up the donors. This entry belongs to a study of cytomegalovirus exposure and HLA in healthy donors. At the level of the study: Inside one of the first data releases sat about 85 million unique TCRs taken from HLA-typed donors. Findings of the study overall: In a later analysis, TCR beta V- and J-gene trimming showed a link to a missense DCLRE1C variant.

This CDR3 is built from 16 residues. With 4 bases clipped from V and 4 bases from J, the junction kept 13 bases outside the gene matches. CDR1 SEHNR and CDR2 FQNEAQ come from the germline V gene (reference sequence). 60 Vbeta and 13 Jbeta primers were used in PCR. The method was immunoSEQ multiplex PCR; TCRdb's version includes in-frame clones alone and lacks a portion of them. The table lists about 140,000 clones, around four fifths of them singletons. Sequenced input: PBMCs. This TCR was recovered from a woman in her sixties or seventies in good health and CMV-seropositive. The chain couples TRBV7-9 to TRBJ2-7, with TRBD2 matching over 7 bases. The CDR3 protein is CASSSAVSSGIYEQYF. The DNA of the CDR3 is TGTGCCAGCAGCTCGGCGGTATCTAGCGGCATTTACGAGCAGTACTTC.